Listed here are 5 T cell receptor beta chains from one sample, sequenced in a study of T cells expressing NK-cell markers. TCRdb re-called the 5' RACE reads; every CDR3 protein appears as one record, without DNA. Its clone listing holds roughly 160,000 distinct CDR3 sequences. Sequencing was carried out using blood T cells: a sorted CD56 or NKG2C T cell subset, CD4+ or CD8+ T cells, or bulk PBMC T cells (not recorded which). The receptor set was obtained from a woman between 18 and 70 years old in good health.

V is TRBV5-1 and J is TRBJ2-2; TCRdb's D call, TRBD2, is unchecked because there is no DNA. There are 16 residues in the CDR3. The germline gives CDR1 SGHRS, CDR2 YFSETQ. The CDR3 sequence is CASSPPGLAGPGELFF.

This sequence joins TRBV7-2 and TRBJ1-2. Germline V CDR1 and CDR2: SGHTA, FQGNSA. CDR3 length equals 15 residues. CDR3 loop: CASSLDGTSPLGYTF.

V gene TRBV10-3 combines with J gene TRBJ2-1; TCRdb's D call of TRBD1 is untestable without DNA. Germline CDR1 is ENHRY and CDR2 is SYGVKD. CDR3 length: 14 amino acids. The CDR3 loop is CAIRSGTSNNEQFF.

The chain carries TRBV10-3 and TRBJ2-7; TCRdb's D call, TRBD1, is unchecked because there is no DNA. Germline CDR1 is ENHRY and CDR2 is SYGVKD. This CDR3 has 13 residues. The CDR3 spells CAIRRGDTYEQYF.

The CDR3 loop reads CSVGREANTEAFF. V gene TRBV29-1 combines with J gene TRBJ1-1. Germline V gives CDR1 SQVTM, CDR2 ANQGSEA. The CDR3 length is 13 residues.